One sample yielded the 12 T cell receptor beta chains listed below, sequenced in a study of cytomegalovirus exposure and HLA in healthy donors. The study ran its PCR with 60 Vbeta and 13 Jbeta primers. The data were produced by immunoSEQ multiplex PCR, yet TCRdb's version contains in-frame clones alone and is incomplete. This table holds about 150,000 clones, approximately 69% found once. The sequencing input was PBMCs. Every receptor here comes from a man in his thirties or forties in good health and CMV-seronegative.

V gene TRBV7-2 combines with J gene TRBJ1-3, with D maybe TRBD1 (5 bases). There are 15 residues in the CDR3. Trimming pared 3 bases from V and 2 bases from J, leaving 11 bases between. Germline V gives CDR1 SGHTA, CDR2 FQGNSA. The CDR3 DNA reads TGTGCCAGCAGCTTCCCCAGGGAGGCTGGAAACACCATATATTTT. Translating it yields CASSFPREAGNTIYF.

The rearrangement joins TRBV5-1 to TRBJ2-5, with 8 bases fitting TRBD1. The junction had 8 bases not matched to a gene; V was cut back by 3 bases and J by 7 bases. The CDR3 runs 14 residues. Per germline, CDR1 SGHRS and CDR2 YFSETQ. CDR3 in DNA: TGCGCCAGCAGCTCCGCTACAGGGGGAGGGACCCAGTACTTC. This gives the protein CASSSATGGGTQYF.

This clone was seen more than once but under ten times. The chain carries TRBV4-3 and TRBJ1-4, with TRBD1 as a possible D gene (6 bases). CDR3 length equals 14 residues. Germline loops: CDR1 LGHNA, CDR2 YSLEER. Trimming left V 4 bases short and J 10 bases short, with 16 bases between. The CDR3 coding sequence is TGCGCCAGCAGCCTAAACAGGGAGCTCGCAAAACTGTTTTTT. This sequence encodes CASSLNRELAKLFF.

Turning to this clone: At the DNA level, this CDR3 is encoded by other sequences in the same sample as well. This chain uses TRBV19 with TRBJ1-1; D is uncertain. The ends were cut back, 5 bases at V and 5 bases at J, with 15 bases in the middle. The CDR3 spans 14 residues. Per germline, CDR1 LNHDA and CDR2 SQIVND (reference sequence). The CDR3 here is CASSLGIGKTEAFF. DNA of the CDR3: TGTGCCAGTAGTCTCGGGATCGGGAAGACTGAAGCTTTCTTT.

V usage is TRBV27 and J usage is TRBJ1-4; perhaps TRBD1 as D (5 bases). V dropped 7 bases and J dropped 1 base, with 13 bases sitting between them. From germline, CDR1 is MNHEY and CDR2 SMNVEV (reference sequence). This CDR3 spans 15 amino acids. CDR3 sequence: CASTLSGGTNEKLFF. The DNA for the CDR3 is TGTGCCAGCACCTTATCGGGGGGAACTAATGAAAAACTGTTTTTT.

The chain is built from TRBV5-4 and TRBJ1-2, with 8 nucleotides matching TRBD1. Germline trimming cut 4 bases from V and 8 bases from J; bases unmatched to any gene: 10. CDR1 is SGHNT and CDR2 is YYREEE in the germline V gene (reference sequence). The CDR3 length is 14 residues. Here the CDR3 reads CASSVPGGSRGYTF. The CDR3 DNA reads TGTGCCAGCAGCGTCCCAGGGGGCTCGCGAGGCTACACCTTC.

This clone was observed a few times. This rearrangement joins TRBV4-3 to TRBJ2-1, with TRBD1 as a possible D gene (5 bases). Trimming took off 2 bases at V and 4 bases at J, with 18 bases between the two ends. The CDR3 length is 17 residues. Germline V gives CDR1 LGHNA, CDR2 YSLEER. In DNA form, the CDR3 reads TGCGCCAGCAGCCAATCTCCTGACGGTGGGGCGTACAATGAGCAGTTCTTC. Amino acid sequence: CASSQSPDGGAYNEQFF.

CDR3 nucleotide sequence: TGTGCCAGCAGCGTTACGACTGAAACCCAGTACTTC. Protein product: CASSVTTETQYF. V gene TRBV9 combines with J gene TRBJ2-5, with D unclear. This CDR3 comprises 12 residues. Trimming shortened V by 2 bases and J by 8 bases, and 10 bases separated the two germline ends. The V gene's germline CDR1 is SGDLS and CDR2 YYNGEE.

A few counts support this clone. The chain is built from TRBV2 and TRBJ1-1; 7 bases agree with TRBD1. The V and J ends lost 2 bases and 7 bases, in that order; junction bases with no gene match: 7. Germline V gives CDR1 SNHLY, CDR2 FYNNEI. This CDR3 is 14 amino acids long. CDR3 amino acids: CASSERGWTGEAFF. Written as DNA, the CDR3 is TGTGCCAGCAGTGAAAGGGGATGGACAGGTGAAGCTTTCTTT.

For the CDR3, the DNA is TGTGCCAGCGTCGGGTTGTCGAAAGAGACCCAGTACTTC. It yields the protein CASVGLSKETQYF. The rearrangement uses TRBV2 and TRBJ2-5; D gene unclear. CDR3 length equals 13 residues. Germline loops: CDR1 SNHLY, CDR2 FYNNEI. Trimming stripped 8 bases from V and 3 bases from J, with 13 bases between.

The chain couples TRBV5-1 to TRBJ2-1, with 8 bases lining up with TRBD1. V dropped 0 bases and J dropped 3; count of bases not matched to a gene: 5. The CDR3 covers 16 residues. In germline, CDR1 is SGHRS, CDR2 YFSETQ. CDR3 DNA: TGCGCCAGCAGCTTGGTGGGACAGGCCGACTACAATGAGCAGTTCTTC. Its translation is CASSLVGQADYNEQFF.

In nucleotides, the CDR3 is TGCAGCGCAACCAACGACAGGACCGATGGCTACACCTTC. This sequence encodes CSATNDRTDGYTF. V usage is TRBV29-1 and J usage is TRBJ1-2; possible D gene TRBD1, 6 bases. The V gene's germline CDR1 is SQVTM and CDR2 ANQGSEA. CDR3 length equals 13 residues. V shed 7 bases and J shed 6 bases, with 18 bases lying between them.